The 14 T cell receptor beta chains presented below share a single source sample, sequenced in a study of cytomegalovirus exposure and HLA in healthy donors. With 60 Vbeta and 13 Jbeta primers, the PCR was carried out. Here immunoSEQ multiplex PCR was the method, and the copy in TCRdb shows in-frame clones only, minus some. This sample contains over 150,000 clones. The material sequenced was PBMCs. These TCRs come from a boy younger than 18 in good health and CMV-seronegative.

The chain employs TRBV4-1 and TRBJ1-4; 7 positions match TRBD1. The germline CDR1 and CDR2 sequences are MGHRA and YSYEKL. The J segment lost 3 bases and the V segment lost 0 bases, leaving 13 bases of the junction unmatched. The CDR3 covers 19 residues. CDR3 DNA: TGCGCCAGCAGCCAAGATAATTCTAGGGGGCGCCTAGCTAATGAAAAACTGTTTTTT. Protein: CASSQDNSRGRLANEKLFF.

The chain has TRBV20-1 and TRBJ2-1; no definite D call. Deletions cut 5 bases from V and 8 bases from J, with 7 bases between. Germline V CDR1 and CDR2: DFQATT, SNEGSKA (reference sequence). CDR3 size: 10 residues. CDR3 bases: TGCAGTGCTGGCCTGGATGAGCAGTTCTTC. Encoded protein: CSAGLDEQFF.

V is TRBV18 and J is TRBJ2-5, with 7 bases matching TRBD2. This CDR3 contains 13 residues. The V segment lost 6 bases and the J segment 5 bases; nucleotides outside the gene matches: 6. Looked up from germline, CDR1 is KGHSH and CDR2 is LQKENI. The CDR3 spells CASSPGGMETQYF. The CDR3, as DNA: TGTGCCAGCTCCCCCGGGGGGATGGAGACCCAGTACTTC.

The chain combines TRBV7-2 with TRBJ2-3; 7 bases are a match to TRBD1. The V gene end was trimmed by 4 bases and the J gene end by 3 bases; junction bases not matched to a gene: 7. The CDR3 extends over 15 amino acids. The germline CDR1 and CDR2 sequences are SGHTA and FQGNSA. CDR3 sequence: CASSYRTGRTDTQYF. The CDR3 DNA reads TGTGCCAGCAGCTACCGGACAGGACGGACAGATACGCAGTATTTT.

The chain employs TRBV27 and TRBJ2-1; TRBD1 might be the D (6 bases). This CDR3 has 17 residues. Per germline, CDR1 MNHEY and CDR2 SMNVEV (reference sequence). Deletions cut 2 bases from V and 0 bases from J, with 14 bases between. CDR3 DNA sequence: TGTGCCAGCAGTTTAACCCTCAGGACAGCCTCCTACAATGAGCAGTTCTTC. Its translation: CASSLTLRTASYNEQFF.

The CDR3 sequence: CASSQDTGYYGYTF. The DNA of the CDR3 is TGTGCCAGCAGCCAAGATACAGGATACTATGGCTACACCTTC. The J gene is TRBJ1-2, the V gene TRBV14; TRBD1 might be the D (5 bases). Looked up from germline, CDR1 is SGHDN and CDR2 is FVKESK. CDR3 size: 14 residues. V was clipped by 0 bases and J by 3 bases, with 8 bases between them.

The genes are TRBV30 and TRBJ2-1; a possible D gene is TRBD2 (6 bases). V was shortened by 6 bases and J by 4 bases, with 16 bases between the two germline ends. Germline CDR1 reads GTSNPN; CDR2 reads SVGIG (reference sequence). The CDR3 runs 14 residues. The CDR3 DNA reads TGTGCCTGCCCCCTGGCGGGAACATACAATGAGCAGTTCTTC. Its translation is CACPLAGTYNEQFF.

The chain is built from TRBV4-1 and TRBJ1-1; 7 nucleotides line up with TRBD1. The CDR3 runs to 18 residues. Germline V gene lookup returns CDR1 MGHRA and CDR2 YSYEKL. V was clipped by 1 base and J by 0 bases; unmatched bases: 11. The CDR3 here is CASSQGRQGSRMNTEAFF. The CDR3 DNA reads TGCGCCAGCAGCCAAGGGAGACAGGGTAGCAGGATGAACACTGAAGCTTTCTTT.

This chain links TRBV14 with TRBJ1-5, with D unresolved. Germline-derived CDR1 and CDR2 are SGHDN and FVKESK. This CDR3 contains 11 residues. Trimming took off 6 bases at V and 11 bases at J, with 11 bases between the two ends. The chain's CDR3 is CASRPQRAQHF. CDR3 nucleotides: TGTGCCAGCAGACCTCAGAGGGCCCAGCATTTT.

The rearrangement joins TRBV13 to TRBJ2-7; 8 nucleotides match TRBD1. The germline gives CDR1 PRHDT, CDR2 FYEKMQ (reference sequence). Germline trimming cut 5 bases from V and 3 bases from J; bases unmatched to any gene: 15. The CDR3 extends over 17 amino acids. CDR3 region: CASSRLGLGQGNYEQYF. As DNA, the CDR3 is TGTGCCAGCAGCCGATTGGGGCTCGGACAGGGCAACTACGAGCAGTACTTC. The full variable domain, in which reference TRBV13 and TRBJ2-7 provide the parts outside the CDR3, is AAGVIQSPRHLIKEKRETATLKCYPIPRHDTVYWYQQGPGQDPQFLISFYEKMQSDKGSIPDRFSAQQFSDYHSELNMSSLELGDSALYFCASSRLGLGQGNYEQYFGPGTRLTVT.

V usage is TRBV11-1 and J usage is TRBJ2-7; D unclear. V lost 5 bases and J lost 4, with 9 bases in between. Germline V gives CDR1 SGHAT, CDR2 FQDESV (reference sequence). CDR3 length: 12 residues. CDR3 loop: CASSPRGYEQYF. As DNA, the CDR3 is TGTGCCAGCAGCCCCCGCGGATACGAGCAGTACTTC.

This chain's CDR3 is CASSEAAGGRYEQYF. CDR3 nucleotide sequence: TGTGCCAGCAGTGAAGCAGCTGGCGGTCGTTACGAGCAGTACTTC. This chain joins TRBV6-1 and TRBJ2-7; D gene unclear. CDR1 is MNHNS, CDR2 SASEGT, per germline. Trimming shortened V by 0 bases and J by 4 bases, and 13 bases separated the two germline ends. The CDR3 is made up of 15 amino acids.

This chain links TRBV10-3 with TRBJ1-1, with D uncertain. The CDR3 has 13 residues. Looked up from germline, CDR1 is ENHRY and CDR2 is SYGVKD. V lost 5 bases and J 3 bases, leaving 10 bases between the germline ends. The CDR3 nucleotides are TGTGCCATCAGTTACGAGGGAGACACTGAAGCTTTCTTT. The encoded protein is CAISYEGDTEAFF.

The chain recombines TRBV5-1 with TRBJ2-7, with 8 positions matching TRBD2. Germline trimming cut 1 base from V and 4 bases from J; bases unmatched to any gene: 7. The CDR3 has 15 residues. CDR1 and CDR2 from the germline V gene are SGHRS and YFSETQ. The CDR3 nucleotides are TGCGCCAGCAGCTTGTCCGGGGGGGCCGCGTACGAGCAGTACTTC. This gives the protein CASSLSGGAAYEQYF.